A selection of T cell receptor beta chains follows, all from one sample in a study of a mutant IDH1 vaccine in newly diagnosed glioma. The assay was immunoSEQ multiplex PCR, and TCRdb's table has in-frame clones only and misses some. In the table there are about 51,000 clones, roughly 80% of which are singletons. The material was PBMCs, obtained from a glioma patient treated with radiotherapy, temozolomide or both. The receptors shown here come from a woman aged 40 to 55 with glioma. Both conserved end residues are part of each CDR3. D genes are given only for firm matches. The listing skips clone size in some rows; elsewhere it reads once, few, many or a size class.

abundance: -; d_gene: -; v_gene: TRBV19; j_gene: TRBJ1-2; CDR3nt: TGTGCCAGTAGTATAAACGACGGAGATTATGGCTACACCTTC; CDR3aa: CASSINDGDYGYTF
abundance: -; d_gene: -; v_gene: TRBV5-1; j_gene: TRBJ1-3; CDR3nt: TGCGCCAGCAGCTTGTCTGGGGGTGGAAACACCATATATTTT; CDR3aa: CASSLSGGGNTIYF
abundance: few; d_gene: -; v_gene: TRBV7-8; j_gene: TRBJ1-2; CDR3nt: TGTGCCAGCAGCCTCGTCGTCAAGGATGGCTACACCTTC; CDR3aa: CASSLVVKDGYTF
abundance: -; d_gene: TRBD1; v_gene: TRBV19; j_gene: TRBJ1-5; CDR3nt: TGTGCCAGTAGTCCAGGGACAGTAAACAATCAGCCCCAGCATTTT; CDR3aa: CASSPGTVNNQPQHF
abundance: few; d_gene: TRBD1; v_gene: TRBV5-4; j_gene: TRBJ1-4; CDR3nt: TGTGCCAGCAGCTTTCGGGACAGCGATGAAAAACTGTTTTTT; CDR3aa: CASSFRDSDEKLFF
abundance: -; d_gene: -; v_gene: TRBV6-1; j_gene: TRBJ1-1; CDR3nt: TGTGCCAGCAGTGGACAGGCCATGAACACTGAAGCTTTCTTT; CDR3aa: CASSGQAMNTEAFF
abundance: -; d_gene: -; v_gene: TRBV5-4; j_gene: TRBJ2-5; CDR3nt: TGTGCCAGCAGCCTGGGACTCGGAAAAGAGACCCAGTACTTC; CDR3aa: CASSLGLGKETQYF
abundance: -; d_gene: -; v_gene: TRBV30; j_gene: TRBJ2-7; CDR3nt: TGTGCCTGGAACAGCGGGACAGGTTCCTTCTCCTACGAGCAGTACTTC; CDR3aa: CAWNSGTGSFSYEQYF
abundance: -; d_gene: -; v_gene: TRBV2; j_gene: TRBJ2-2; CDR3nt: TGTGCCAGCAGTGATGGTAGCGTGAACACCGGGGAGCTGTTTTTT; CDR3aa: CASSDGSVNTGELFF
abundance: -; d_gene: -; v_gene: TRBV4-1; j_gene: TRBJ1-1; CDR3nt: TGCGCCAGCAGCCTGGGTTGGGGGCTCAACACTGAAGCTTTCTTT; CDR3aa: CASSLGWGLNTEAFF
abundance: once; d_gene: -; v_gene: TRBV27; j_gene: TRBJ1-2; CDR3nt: TGTGCGATCCGCTATGGCTACACTTTC; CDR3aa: CAIRYGYTF
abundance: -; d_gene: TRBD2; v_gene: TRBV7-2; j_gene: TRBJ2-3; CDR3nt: TGTGCCAGCGGTAAAGAGCGGGGTCAGGCAGATACGCAGTATTTT; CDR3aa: CASGKERGQADTQYF
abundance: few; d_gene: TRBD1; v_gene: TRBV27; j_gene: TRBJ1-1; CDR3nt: TGTGCCAGCAGCCCCCCCCGGGACAGGGGGCGCGAAACTGAAGCTTTCTTT; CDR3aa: CASSPPRDRGRETEAFF
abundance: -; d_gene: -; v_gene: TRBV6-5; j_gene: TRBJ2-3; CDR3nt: TGTGCCAGCAGCAGGACTTATTCCGATACGCAGTATTTT; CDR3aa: CASSRTYSDTQYF
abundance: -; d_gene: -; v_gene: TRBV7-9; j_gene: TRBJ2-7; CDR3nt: TGTGCCAGCAGCTTATCCCAAGTCCACGAGCAGTACTTC; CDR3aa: CASSLSQVHEQYF
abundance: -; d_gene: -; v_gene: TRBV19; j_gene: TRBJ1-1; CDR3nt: TGTGCCAGTAGTCAGGGTTGGGGTGAAGCTTTCTTT; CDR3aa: CASSQGWGEAFF
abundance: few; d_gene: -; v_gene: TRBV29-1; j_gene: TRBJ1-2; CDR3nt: TGCAGCGTTGTTCTTTCCTATGGCTACACCTTC; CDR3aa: CSVVLSYGYTF
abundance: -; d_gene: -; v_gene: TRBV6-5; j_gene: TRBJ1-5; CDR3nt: TGTGCCAGCCGACCCGGGACGCCCGCGGGGCAGCCCCAGCATTTT; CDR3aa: CASRPGTPAGQPQHF
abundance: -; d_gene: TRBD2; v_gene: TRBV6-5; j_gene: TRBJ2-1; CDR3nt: TGTGCCAGCAGTCGTACTAGCGATGAGCAGTTCTTC; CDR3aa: CASSRTSDEQFF
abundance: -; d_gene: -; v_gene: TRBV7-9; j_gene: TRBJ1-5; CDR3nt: TGTGCCAGCAGCTTTGACAGGTCCACGGAGCCCCAGCATTTT; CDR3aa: CASSFDRSTEPQHF
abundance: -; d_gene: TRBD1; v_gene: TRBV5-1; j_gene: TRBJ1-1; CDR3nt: TGCGCCAGCAGCTGGATTTCAGGGGGCGCTGACACTGAAGCTTTCTTT; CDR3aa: CASSWISGGADTEAFF
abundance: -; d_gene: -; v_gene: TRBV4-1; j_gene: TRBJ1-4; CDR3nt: TGCGCCAGCAGCCAAGAACCGGGGCCAGCGATAAAAGAAAAACTGTTTTTT; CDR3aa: CASSQEPGPAIKEKLFF
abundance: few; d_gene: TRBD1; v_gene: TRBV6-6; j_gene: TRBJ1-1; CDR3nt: TGTGCCAGCAGTTACGGGGCCACAGGGGGCACTGAAGCTTTCTTT; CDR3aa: CASSYGATGGTEAFF
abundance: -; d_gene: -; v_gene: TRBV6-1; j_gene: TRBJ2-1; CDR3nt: TGTGCCAGCAGTGGGACCAGCTCCTACAATGAGCAGTTCTTC; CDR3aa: CASSGTSSYNEQFF
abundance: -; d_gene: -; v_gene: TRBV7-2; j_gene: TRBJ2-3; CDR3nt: TGTGCCAGCAGGCCGCCGGGACTTTCCACAGATACGCAGTATTTT; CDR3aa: CASRPPGLSTDTQYF
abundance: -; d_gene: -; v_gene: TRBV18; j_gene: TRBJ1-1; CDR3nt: TGTGCCAGCTCACCACTGGGGGCGCTTGAAGCTTTCTTT; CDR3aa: CASSPLGALEAFF
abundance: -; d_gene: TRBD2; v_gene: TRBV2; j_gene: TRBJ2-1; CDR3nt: TGTGCCAGCAGTGTACTAGCGGAGCAGTTCTTC; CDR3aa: CASSVLAEQFF
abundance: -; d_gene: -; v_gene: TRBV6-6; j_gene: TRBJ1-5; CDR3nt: TGTGCCAGCAGTTTAGGGACTGCGAGCAATCAGCCCCAGCATTTT; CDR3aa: CASSLGTASNQPQHF
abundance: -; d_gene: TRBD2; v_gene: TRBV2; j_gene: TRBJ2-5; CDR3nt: TGTGCCAGCAGAGAAGGACTAGTACAAGAGACCCAGTACTTC; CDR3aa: CASREGLVQETQYF
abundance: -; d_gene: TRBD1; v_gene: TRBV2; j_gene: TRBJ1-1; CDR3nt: TGTGCCAGCAGTGAATTAACAGGGGAGGCTTTCTTT; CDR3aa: CASSELTGEAFF
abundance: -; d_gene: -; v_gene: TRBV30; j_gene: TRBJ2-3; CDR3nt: TGTGCCTGGAGTGTAACGGGGTTGGTAGATACGCAGTATTTT; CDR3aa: CAWSVTGLVDTQYF
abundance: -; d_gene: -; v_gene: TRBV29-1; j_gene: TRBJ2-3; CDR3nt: TGCAGCGTACTGGACCACACAGATACGCAGTATTTT; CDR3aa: CSVLDHTDTQYF
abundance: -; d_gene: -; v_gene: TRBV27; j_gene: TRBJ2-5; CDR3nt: TGTGCCAGCAGTTTAGGTGACAGCTATCAAGAGACCCAGTACTTC; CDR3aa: CASSLGDSYQETQYF
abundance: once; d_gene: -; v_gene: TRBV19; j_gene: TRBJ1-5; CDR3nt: TGTGCCAGCGAAAGGCACTTCCCAAGCAATCAGCCCCAGCATTTT; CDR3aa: CASERHFPSNQPQHF
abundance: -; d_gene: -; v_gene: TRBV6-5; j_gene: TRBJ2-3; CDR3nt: TGTGCCAGCAGTCAGGGGACCGGGGATACGCAGTATTTT; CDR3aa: CASSQGTGDTQYF
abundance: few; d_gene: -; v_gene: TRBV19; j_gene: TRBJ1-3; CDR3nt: TGTGCCAGTAAGGTGGGAAACACCATATATTTT; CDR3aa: CASKVGNTIYF
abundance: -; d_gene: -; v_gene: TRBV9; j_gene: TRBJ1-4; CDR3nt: TGTGCCAGCAGCTTCCGGGACGGAGAGAATGAAAAACTGTTTTTT; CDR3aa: CASSFRDGENEKLFF
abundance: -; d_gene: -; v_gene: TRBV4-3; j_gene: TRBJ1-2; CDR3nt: TGCGCCAGCAGCCAAGATTTATGGGAGGGCTACACCTTC; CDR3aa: CASSQDLWEGYTF
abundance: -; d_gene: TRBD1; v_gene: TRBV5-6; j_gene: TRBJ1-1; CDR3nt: TGTGCCAGCAGCGGCGGCGGACAGGGCAGGACTGAAGCTTTCTTT; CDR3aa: CASSGGGQGRTEAFF